Listed here are 31 T cell receptor beta chains from one sample, sequenced in a study of persistence of HIV-infected CD4 T cells. Lysates of CMV-infected fibroblasts at around 9.8 ug/mL stimulated these cells. Responding CD4+ T cells were sorted by upregulation of both CD40 ligand and CD69. The libraries were made with immunoSEQ version 4 in survey mode. The table came from immunoSEQ multiplex PCR; TCRdb's copy has only in-frame clones and leaves some out. This sample carries around 20,000 clones, around 78% of them seen once, and the ten largest clones take 6.8%. These TCRs are of unknown antigen specificity. The material sequenced was CD4+ T cells sorted from PBMCs after roughly 18-hour stimulation, taken from a patient who received antiretroviral therapy. The receptor source for this set is an adult man with HIV who was CMV-seropositive.

The chain links TRBV12-3 or TRBV12-4 to TRBJ1-5, with D possibly matching TRBD1 (6 bases). This CDR3 spans 13 amino acids. The V gene lost 5 bases and the J gene lost 7 bases, with 12 bases spanning the gap. CDR3 DNA sequence: TGTGCCAGCAGTATACAGGGTAAGCAGCCCCAGCATTTT. Translating gives CASSIQGKQPQHF.

The gene calls are TRBV24-1 and TRBJ2-3; D possibly corresponds to TRBD1 (6 bases). The V and J ends lost 0 bases and 1 base respectively, with 7 bases between them. Germline loops: CDR1 KGHDR, CDR2 SFDVKD. The CDR3 contains 15 residues. The CDR3 DNA reads TGTGCCACCAGTGATTTGTGGACAGGCACAGATACGCAGTATTTT. This codes for CATSDLWTGTDTQYF.

The V gene is TRBV28, the J gene TRBJ1-3, with TRBD1 identical over 7 bases. The V segment lost 6 bases and the J segment 1 base; nucleotides outside the gene matches: 3. The CDR3 has 14 residues. CDR1 and CDR2 (germline): MDHEN, SYDVKM. The CDR3 here is CASRRGQSGNTIYF. The CDR3 DNA sequence: TGTGCCAGCAGAAGGGGACAGTCTGGAAACACCATATATTTT.

The chain employs TRBV6-5 and TRBJ1-6; D unclear. The germline gives CDR1 MNHEY, CDR2 SVGAGI. Trimming shortened V by 3 bases and J by 4 bases, and 13 bases separated the two germline ends. The CDR3 spans 16 residues. The CDR3 is CASSYGQTTYNSPLHF. CDR3 nucleotide sequence: TGTGCCAGCAGTTATGGGCAGACGACGTATAATTCACCCCTCCACTTT.

There are a few counts of this clone. V gene TRBV6-2 or TRBV6-3 combines with J gene TRBJ2-7, with TRBD2 as a possible D gene (5 bases). Trimming pared 4 bases from V and 0 bases from J, leaving 13 bases between. This CDR3 contains 15 residues. CDR1 MNHEY and CDR2 SVGEGT come from the germline V gene. CDR3 region: CASSSDSYSSYEQYF. The CDR3 DNA reads TGTGCCAGCAGTTCGGACTCTTATAGCTCCTACGAGCAGTACTTC.

A few counts support this clone. V is TRBV9 and J is TRBJ2-2; 7 bases line up with TRBD1. The germline gives CDR1 SGDLS, CDR2 YYNGEE. CDR3 length: 15 amino acids. V shed 4 bases, J shed 5 bases, and the junction held 8 bases outside the gene matches. CDR3 in DNA: TGTGCCAGCAGCTCCCGGGACAGACAAACCGGGGAGCTGTTTTTT. It yields the protein CASSSRDRQTGELFF. Based on the CDR3 plus reference TRBV9 and TRBJ2-2, the full variable domain is DSGVTQTPKHLITATGQRVTLRCSPRSGDLSVYWYQQSLDQGLQFLIQYYNGEERAKGNILERFSAQQFPDLHSELNLSSLELGDSALYFCASSSRDRQTGELFFGEGSRLTVL.

V usage is TRBV5-1 and J usage is TRBJ2-7, with 7 bases matching TRBD2. V was pared by 4 bases and J by 0 bases, with 7 bases of the junction left unmatched. This CDR3 is built from 15 residues. Germline V CDR1 and CDR2: SGHRS, YFSETQ. The CDR3: CASSVSGVSSYEQYF. The CDR3 DNA reads as TGCGCCAGCAGCGTGAGCGGGGTTAGCTCCTACGAGCAGTACTTC. The variable domain in full, with the rest retrieved from reference TRBV5-1 and TRBJ2-7, is KAGVTQTPRYLIKTRGQQVTLSCSPISGHRSVSWYQQTPGQGLQFLFEYFSETQRNKGNFPGRFSGRQFSNSRSEMNVSTLELGDSALYLCASSVSGVSSYEQYFGPGTRLTVT.

As to this clone: Other DNA sequences within the sample encode an identical CDR3. The chain uses TRBV9 and TRBJ1-1, with D unresolved. This CDR3 comprises 13 residues. V gave up 2 bases and J gave up 0 bases, with 5 bases separating them. Germline V gene sequence: CDR1 SGDLS, CDR2 YYNGEE. The CDR3 here is CASSVLVNTEAFF. DNA of the CDR3: TGTGCCAGCAGCGTCCTAGTGAACACTGAAGCTTTCTTT.

The J gene is TRBJ1-5, the V gene TRBV19; D is uncertain. CDR1 is LNHDA, CDR2 SQIVND, per germline (reference sequence). The CDR3 contains 13 residues. The V end was cut by 4 bases, the J end by 9 bases, with 13 bases between. As DNA, the CDR3 is TGTGCCAGTAGTACGAATCCGGGAGTGCCCCAGCATTTT. Its translation: CASSTNPGVPQHF.

This chain uses TRBV28 with TRBJ1-4, with 7 positions matching TRBD1. Germline assignment: CDR1 MDHEN and CDR2 SYDVKM. The CDR3 contains 16 residues. Trimming removed 6 bases from V and 3 bases from J; junction bases left unmatched: 10. This CDR3 is CASRYSLGGSNEKLFF. The CDR3 coding sequence is TGTGCCAGCAGATATTCTCTAGGGGGCTCTAATGAAAAACTGTTTTTT.

The V gene is TRBV28, the J gene TRBJ2-7, with 10 bases aligning to TRBD1. The CDR3 loop spans 15 amino acids. Germline CDR1 reads MDHEN; CDR2 reads SYDVKM. V gave up 2 bases and J gave up 3 bases; unmatched junction bases: 4. Written as DNA, the CDR3 is TGTGCCAGCAGTTTAAGGGACAGGGGACGCTACGAGCAGTACTTC. Protein sequence: CASSLRDRGRYEQYF.

V and J are TRBV3-1 (or the pseudogene TRBV3-2) and TRBJ1-3; TRBD1 matches at 8 bases. CDR1 and CDR2 from the germline V gene are LGHDT and YNNKEL (reference sequence). The ends lost 2 bases at V and 4 bases at J; junction bases unmatched: 10. This CDR3 comprises 17 residues. CDR3 coding DNA: TGTGCCAGCAGCCAAAGGGCTGGGACAGGAGGGGGAAACACCATATATTTT. The encoded protein is CASSQRAGTGGGNTIYF.

The rearrangement joins TRBV10-3 to TRBJ2-2, with 8 bases matching TRBD2. V lost 10 bases to trimming and J lost 2 bases; unmatched junction nucleotides: 6. There are 14 residues in the CDR3. Germline CDR1 and CDR2: ENHRY and SYGVKD. The CDR3 DNA reads as TGTGCCACGCGGGGGGCCCTAAACACCGGGGAGCTGTTTTTT. It encodes CATRGALNTGELFF.

V is TRBV5-4 and J is TRBJ2-3, with 8 bases matching TRBD2. This CDR3 region has 16 residues. Losses at the gene ends were 4 bases for V and 2 bases for J; bases not matched to a gene: 9. Germline CDR1 reads SGHNT; CDR2 reads YYREEE (reference sequence). In nucleotides, the CDR3 is TGTGCCAGCAGCCAAAACGGGAGGGGATCCACAGATACGCAGTATTTT. Its protein product is CASSQNGRGSTDTQYF.

The chain recombines TRBV5-1 with TRBJ2-2; 8 bases fit TRBD1. In germline, CDR1 is SGHRS, CDR2 YFSETQ. CDR3 size: 14 residues. Trimming removed 0 bases from V and 11 bases from J; junction bases left unmatched: 6. The CDR3 loop reads CASSLDRTGRELFF. CDR3 nucleotide sequence: TGCGCCAGCAGCTTGGACAGGACAGGGAGAGAGCTGTTTTTT.

The chain carries TRBV7-3 and TRBJ2-1, with D perhaps matching TRBD1 (6 bases). The V gene lost 5 bases and the J gene lost 7 bases, with 12 bases spanning the gap. The CDR3 consists of 13 residues. The germline V gene encodes CDR1 SGHTA and CDR2 FQGTGA. The DNA for the CDR3 is TGTGCCAGCAGCGCACAGGGATCAAATGAGCAGTTCTTC. The encoded protein is CASSAQGSNEQFF.

The rearrangement links TRBV20-1 to TRBJ2-7; D perhaps matches TRBD2 (7 bases). The V gene lost 3 bases and the J gene lost 0 bases, with 12 bases spanning the gap. Looked up from germline, CDR1 is DFQATT and CDR2 is SNEGSKA (reference sequence). There are 14 residues in the CDR3. CDR3 nucleotide sequence: TGCAGTGCTAGTGTCGGGGGGCGCTCCTACGAGCAGTACTTC. It encodes CSASVGGRSYEQYF.

Only one count was recorded for this clone. The CDR3 spells CASSFPGSPPGELFF. DNA of the CDR3: TGTGCCAGCAGTTTTCCAGGGTCCCCTCCCGGGGAGCTGTTTTTT. V and J are TRBV6-5 and TRBJ2-2, with D possibly TRBD1 on 5 matching bases. The V end lost 4 bases, the J end lost 6 bases, and 15 bases lay between the germline ends. Germline V gene data show CDR1 as MNHEY and CDR2 as SVGAGI. There are 15 residues in the CDR3.

The chain carries TRBV24-1 and TRBJ2-2; D is undetermined. Germline-derived CDR1 and CDR2 are KGHDR and SFDVKD. The CDR3 contains 13 residues. V shed 9 bases and J shed 0 bases, with 7 bases lying between them. CDR3 sequence (DNA): TGTGCCACCGGAACAGCGAACACCGGGGAGCTGTTTTTT. Amino acid sequence: CATGTANTGELFF.

This chain joins TRBV28 and TRBJ1-2; maybe TRBD1 (5 bases). Trimming stripped 4 bases from V and 4 bases from J, with 16 bases between. The CDR3 runs to 15 residues. Germline CDR1 MDHEN, CDR2 SYDVKM. The CDR3 loop reads CASSSSGFVGYGYTF. Written as DNA, the CDR3 is TGTGCCAGCAGTTCCTCAGGGTTCGTGGGCTATGGCTACACCTTC.

The table lists this clone with a count of one. J is TRBJ2-3 and V is TRBV7-2; 12 nucleotides line up with TRBD2. V shed 2 bases, J shed 2 bases, and the junction held 8 bases outside the gene matches. There are 18 residues in the CDR3. Germline CDR1 and CDR2: SGHTA and FQGNSA. The CDR3 sequence is CASSLTASGGAATDTQYF. As DNA, the CDR3 is TGTGCCAGCAGCTTAACGGCTAGCGGGGGGGCTGCCACAGATACGCAGTATTTT.

V is TRBV6-5 and J is TRBJ1-6; 9 bases map to TRBD1. The ends lost 6 bases at V and 14 bases at J; junction bases unmatched: 8. The CDR3 contains 13 residues. Germline assignment: CDR1 MNHEY and CDR2 SVGAGI. The DNA of the CDR3 is TGTGCCAGCAGATACGGACAGGGGAGTACCCTCCACTTT. Amino acid sequence: CASRYGQGSTLHF.

The chain uses TRBV5-4 and TRBJ1-4; no clear D. The CDR3 is 14 residues long. Trimming pared 2 bases from V and 7 bases from J, leaving 12 bases between. Germline V gives CDR1 SGHNT, CDR2 YYREEE (reference sequence). The CDR3 reads CASSLGGSREKLFF. CDR3 sequence (DNA): TGTGCCAGCAGCTTAGGAGGGTCCCGTGAAAAACTGTTTTTT. The entire variable domain, with the rest obtained from reference TRBV5-4 and TRBJ1-4, is as follows: ETGVTQSPTHLIKTRGQQVTLRCSSQSGHNTVSWYQQALGQGPQFIFQYYREEENGRGNFPPRFSGLQFPNYSSELNVNALELDDSALYLCASSLGGSREKLFFGSGTQLSVL.

The rearrangement uses TRBV5-1 and TRBJ1-1; a possible D gene is TRBD1 (6 bases). Germline V gene sequence: CDR1 SGHRS, CDR2 YFSETQ. This CDR3 is built from 15 residues. V lost 3 bases and J lost 1, with 13 bases in between. The CDR3 loop reads CASSSDPGQNTEAFF. As DNA, the CDR3 is TGCGCCAGCAGCTCCGATCCGGGACAGAACACTGAAGCTTTCTTT.

The chain employs TRBV3-1 (or the pseudogene TRBV3-2) and TRBJ1-1; the D is unclear. Deletions cut 4 bases from V and 3 bases from J, with 9 bases between. Germline assignment: CDR1 LGHDT and CDR2 YNNKEL (reference sequence). The CDR3 extends over 13 amino acids. The CDR3 sequence is CASSLSKYTEAFF. The CDR3 DNA sequence: TGTGCCAGCAGCCTATCCAAATACACTGAAGCTTTCTTT.

This chain's CDR3 is CASSLLGQENSNQPQHF. Here the CDR3 DNA reads TGTGCCAGCAGTTTATTGGGACAGGAGAATAGCAATCAGCCCCAGCATTTT. The chain uses TRBV28 and TRBJ1-5, with 8 bases that match TRBD1. This CDR3 has 17 residues. The germline V gene encodes CDR1 MDHEN and CDR2 SYDVKM. V lost 1 base, J lost 0 bases, and 5 bases stayed unmatched.

The chain uses TRBV7-2 and TRBJ1-2; D may be TRBD1 (5 bases). The CDR3 extends over 14 amino acids. With 1 base removed from V and 6 bases from J, the gap between germline ends came to 12 bases. Germline CDR1 SGHTA, CDR2 FQGNSA. In nucleotides, the CDR3 is TGTGCCAGCAGCTTAGGTTCAGGGTTCAATGGCTACACCTTC. Its translation is CASSLGSGFNGYTF.

The rearrangement links TRBV12-3 or TRBV12-4 to TRBJ1-4; D call uncertain. V gave up 5 bases and J gave up 7 bases, with 11 bases separating them. The CDR3 is 13 residues long. The CDR3 DNA sequence: TGTGCCAGCAGTGGCCGAGAGGGTGAAAAACTGTTTTTT. The encoded protein is CASSGREGEKLFF.

The chain employs TRBV6-5 and TRBJ2-7; 8 bases match TRBD2. J lost 4 bases, V lost 7 bases, and 6 bases had no gene match. This CDR3 comprises 13 residues. Germline CDR1 is MNHEY and CDR2 is SVGAGI. For the CDR3, the DNA is TGTGCCAGCACCAGGGCGGGGGGTTACGAGCAGTACTTC. Translated: CASTRAGGYEQYF.

The chain recombines TRBV13 with TRBJ2-7, with 9 bases identical to TRBD1. The CDR3 consists of 13 residues. Germline V gives CDR1 PRHDT, CDR2 FYEKMQ (reference sequence). The V gene end was trimmed by 5 bases and the J gene end by 11 bases; junction bases not matched to a gene: 10. In nucleotides, the CDR3 is TGTGCCAGCAGCATCCGGGACAGGGCAAACAAGTACTTC. Translation: CASSIRDRANKYF. Combining the CDR3 with reference TRBV13 and TRBJ2-7 gives the whole variable domain AAGVIQSPRHLIKEKRETATLKCYPIPRHDTVYWYQQGPGQDPQFLISFYEKMQSDKGSIPDRFSAQQFSDYHSELNMSSLELGDSALYFCASSIRDRANKYFGPGTRLTVT.

The chain combines TRBV7-9 with TRBJ2-1; 11 bases line up with TRBD2. The CDR3 covers 16 residues. The germline CDR1 and CDR2 sequences are SEHNR and FQNEAQ (reference sequence). After removal of 7 bases from V and 1 base from J, the junction contained 6 bases not matched to a gene. CDR3 DNA sequence: TGTGCCAGCACCCTAGCGGGGGGTCAATCCTACAATGAGCAGTTCTTC. This translates into CASTLAGGQSYNEQFF. The whole variable domain, remainder taken from reference TRBV7-9 and TRBJ2-1, is DTGVSQNPRHKITKRGQNVTFRCDPISEHNRLYWYRQTLGQGPEFLTYFQNEAQLEKSRLLSDRFSAERPKGSFSTLEIQRTEQGDSAMYLCASTLAGGQSYNEQFFGPGTRLTVL.